Listed below are T cell receptor beta chains from one sample, sequenced in a study of CD8 T cells in ankylosing spondylitis. From the 5' RACE reads, TCRdb called clonotypes with MiXCR, one entry per CDR3 protein. This sample has about 10,000 distinct CDR3 sequences, with around 6% found just once. What was sequenced was blood, either unsorted or a sorted T cell fraction (not recorded which). The receptors derive from a female donor with ankylosing spondylitis or in good health (not recorded which). The CDR3 runs from the conserved cysteine through the conserved F or W. A D gene is named only where the DNA matches it firmly. Clone size appears in some rows only: once, few, many, or a class for an expanded clone.

j_call v_call clone_size d_call cdr3_nt cdr3_aa
TRBJ2-6 TRBV9 many TRBD1 TGTGCCAGCAGCGCAAAACAGGGGGCCTTATACTCTGGGGCCAACGTCCTGACTTTC CASSAKQGALYSGANVLTF
TRBJ2-3 TRBV9 many TRBD2 TGTGCCAGCAGCGTAACTAGCGGGAACACAGATACGCAGTATTTT CASSVTSGNTDTQYF
TRBJ2-1 TRBV9 NA NA TGTGCCAGCAGCGAACAGGGCGGCTCCTACAATGAGCAGTTCTTC CASSEQGGSYNEQFF
TRBJ2-3 TRBV9 few TRBD2 TGTGCCAGCAGCGTAGCTAGCGGGAGCGCAGATACGCAGTATTTT CASSVASGSADTQYF
TRBJ2-3 TRBV9 many NA TGTGCCAGCAGCGTAGGCCCTCGGGAGTTGACAGATACGCAGTATTTT CASSVGPRELTDTQYF
TRBJ2-2 TRBV9 many TRBD1 TGTGCCAGCAGCGTAGGACAGGGTTCCGCCGGGGAGCTGTTTTTT CASSVGQGSAGELFF
TRBJ2-5 TRBV9 many TRBD2 TGTGCCAGCAGCGTTACAGCGGGGTTAGTAGAGACCCAGTACTTC CASSVTAGLVETQYF
TRBJ2-7 TRBV9 NA TRBD1 TGTGCCAGCAGCGAGGGGACAGGGGGCCGCGAGCAGTACTTC CASSEGTGGREQYF
TRBJ2-1 TRBV9 medium-sized NA TGTGCCAGCAGCAATTGGGAGTCTGAGCAGTTCTTC CASSNWESEQFF
TRBJ1-4 TRBV9 many TRBD1 TGTGCCAGCAGCCCGGGACAGGGCTGGAGAGAAAAACTGTTTTTT CASSPGQGWREKLFF
TRBJ2-1 TRBV9 many NA TGTGCCAGCAGCTCCCCGCAAGGAACAGGAGAGCAGTTCTTC CASSSPQGTGEQFF
TRBJ1-3 TRBV9 medium-sized NA TGTGCCAGCAGCGTAGACGACAGTACTGGAAACACCATATATTTT CASSVDDSTGNTIYF
TRBJ2-1 TRBV9 many TRBD1 TGTGCCAGCAGCGTAGGGGGACAGGGGGCGGGCAATGAGCAGTTCTTC CASSVGGQGAGNEQFF
TRBJ2-3 TRBV9 many TRBD1 TGTGCCAGCAGCGTAGCGGGCAGGGGGTTCACAGATACGCAGTATTTT CASSVAGRGFTDTQYF
TRBJ2-3 TRBV9 NA NA TGTGCCAGCAGCGTAGCCGATACGCCCTTTGAGCAGTATTTT CASSVADTPFEQYF
TRBJ2-7 TRBV9 many TRBD2 TGTGCCAGCAGCGAGAAACTAGCGGGGGACTACGAGCAGTACTTC CASSEKLAGDYEQYF
TRBJ1-1 TRBV9 few NA TGTGCCAGCAGCCCAGGGGACACTGAAGCTTTCTTT CASSPGDTEAFF
TRBJ1-6 TRBV9 many NA TGTGCCAGCAGCGTAGACGGGTTTAATTCACCCCTCCACTTT CASSVDGFNSPLHF
TRBJ2-1 TRBV9 many NA TGTGCCAGCAGCGTAGAGATTTTCGCTGAGCAGTTCTTC CASSVEIFAEQFF
TRBJ2-1 TRBV9 NA NA TGTGCCAGCAGCGCTGAGCGGGCGATGGACAATGAGCAGTTCTTC CASSAERAMDNEQFF
TRBJ2-2 TRBV9 medium-sized NA TGTGCCAGCAGGCAGGGGAACACCGGGGAGCTGTTTTTT CASRQGNTGELFF
TRBJ2-7 TRBV9 many NA TGTGCCAGCAGCGTAGGGAGCGGTTCCTACGAGCAGTACTTC CASSVGSGSYEQYF
TRBJ1-1 TRBV9 many NA TGTGCCAGCAGCGTATGGTCTGGCACTGAAGCTTTCTTT CASSVWSGTEAFF
TRBJ2-7 TRBV9 many TRBD2 TGTGCCAGCAGCGTAGCGGGAGGCGGTTACGAGCAGTACTTC CASSVAGGGYEQYF
TRBJ2-1 TRBV9 many TRBD2 TGTGCCAGCAGCGGCGGGGGGGCCGGGAATGAGCAGTTCTTC CASSGGGAGNEQFF
TRBJ1-6 TRBV9 medium-sized TRBD1 TGTGCCAGCAGCGTAGGAGGGACAGGGGTTTCACCCCTCCACTTT CASSVGGTGVSPLHF
TRBJ2-1 TRBV9 many TRBD2 TGTGCCAGCAGCGTGGTAGCGGGGCCGTACAATGAGCAGTTCTTC CASSVVAGPYNEQFF
TRBJ1-3 TRBV9 many TRBD1 TGTGCCAGCAGCCCTTGGGACAGCTCTGGAAACACCATATATTTT CASSPWDSSGNTIYF
TRBJ2-3 TRBV9 many NA TGTGCCAGCAGCGACTACCGGGGTGGAGATACGCAGTATTTT CASSDYRGGDTQYF
TRBJ2-5 TRBV27 few TRBD2 TGTGCCAGCAGTTTATCCTTGTTTATAGCGGGGGGCCAGACCCAGTACTTC CASSLSLFIAGGQTQYF
TRBJ2-7 TRBV9 few TRBD2 TGTGCCAGCAGCGTTGGTAGCGGGGCCTCCTACGAGCAGTACTTC CASSVGSGASYEQYF
TRBJ1-4 TRBV9 many TRBD1 TGTGCCAGCAGCGTATCAGGGGGCCATGAAAAACTGTTTTTT CASSVSGGHEKLFF
TRBJ2-3 TRBV9 many NA TGTGCCAGCAGCGTAGAGAGGGGGGCGGTGTCAGATACGCAGTATTTT CASSVERGAVSDTQYF
TRBJ2-5 TRBV9 few NA TGTGCCAGCAGCGCAAATAGCGGAAAACCGAGGTTGGAGACCCAGTACTTC CASSANSGKPRLETQYF
TRBJ2-1 TRBV9 many TRBD1 TGTGCCAGCAGCGCCCGACAGGGGTCCTACAATGAGCAGTTCTTC CASSARQGSYNEQFF
TRBJ2-5 TRBV9 many TRBD1 TGTGCCAGCAGCGACCGGGACAGGGGGGAAACCCAGTACTTC CASSDRDRGETQYF
TRBJ2-2 TRBV9 NA TRBD1 TGTGCCAGCAGCGCCAACAGGGGGCGAGTCACCGGGGAGCTGTTTTTT CASSANRGRVTGELFF
TRBJ2-3 TRBV9 large NA TGTGCCAGCAGCGTAGGGGGCTCCACAGATACGCAGTATTTT CASSVGGSTDTQYF
TRBJ2-4 TRBV9 many TRBD1 TGTGCCAGCAGCGTCGACAGGGGGGCGACCAAAAACATTCAGTACTTC CASSVDRGATKNIQYF
TRBJ2-3 TRBV9 many NA TGTGCCAGCAGCGGGGACTCTGCTAGCACAGATACGCAGTATTTT CASSGDSASTDTQYF
TRBJ2-1 TRBV9 medium-sized TRBD2 TGTGCCAGCAGCGGACTAGCGGGTTACAATGAGCAGTTCTTC CASSGLAGYNEQFF
TRBJ1-5 TRBV11-2 medium-sized TRBD1 TGTGCCAGCAGCTTATGGGACAGGGTGGTTCAGCCCCAGCATTTT CASSLWDRVVQPQHF
TRBJ2-1 TRBV9 many NA TGTGCCAGCAGCGAAAGACTCTCCTACAATGAGCAGTTCTTC CASSERLSYNEQFF